The 31 T cell receptor beta chains listed next were all sequenced from one sample in a study of T cells in Graves' hyperthyroidism and ophthalmopathy. Amplification of TCR beta CDR3 regions used RNA as the template. HTBI primers were employed in a first-round RT-PCR of the TCR CDR3. TCRdb reanalysed the multiplex PCR reads using MiXCR and keeps one entry per CDR3 protein. The table lists 390,000 or so distinct CDR3 sequences, 14% to 15% of them singletons, with about 12% in the top ten. The sequenced material came from blood. These receptors were obtained from a man between 18 and 29 years old with Graves' ophthalmopathy.

This clonotype was recorded a few times. The J gene is TRBJ1-4, the V gene TRBV6-1; D ambiguous. The germline V gene encodes CDR1 MNHNS and CDR2 SASEGT. The length of the CDR3 is 17 residues. Trimming left V 6 bases short and J 0 bases short, with 17 bases between. The CDR3 DNA reads TGTGCCAGCAGGCGATCGAGCGACCCTGCAACTAATGAAAAACTGTTTTTT. Protein sequence: CASRRSSDPATNEKLFF.

The V and J genes are TRBV12-3 or TRBV12-4 and TRBJ2-6, with D possibly called TRBD1 or TRBD2 (6 bases each). V dropped 3 bases and J dropped 3 bases, with 9 bases sitting between them. The CDR3 has 15 residues. The CDR3 DNA follows: TGTGCCAGCAGTTTTCGGGGGCTTGGGGCCAACGTCCTGACTTTC. It specifies CASSFRGLGANVLTF.

This sequence joins TRBV3-1 and TRBJ1-3; D gene uncertain. CDR3 length: 16 residues. The germline gives CDR1 LGHDT, CDR2 YNNKEL (reference sequence). The V gene lost 0 bases and the J gene lost 0 bases, with 9 bases spanning the gap. CDR3 in DNA: TGTGCCAGCAGCCAAGATAGCCAGAGCTCTGGAAACACCATATATTTT. It translates to CASSQDSQSSGNTIYF.

This clonotype was counted ten times or more. This rearrangement joins TRBV7-9 to TRBJ1-1; D is uncertain. There are 13 residues in the CDR3. The V gene lost 2 bases and the J gene lost 5 bases, with 9 bases spanning the gap. The V gene's germline CDR1 is SEHNR and CDR2 FQNEAQ (reference sequence). This CDR3 is CASSLWPGTEAFF. The CDR3 DNA reads TGTGCCAGCAGCTTATGGCCGGGAACTGAAGCTTTCTTT.

The chain recombines TRBV9 with TRBJ1-1; D remains ambiguous. CDR3 length: 15 residues. In germline, CDR1 is SGDLS, CDR2 YYNGEE. The V and J ends lost 3 bases and 5 bases respectively, with 17 bases between them. The CDR3 loop is CASSGLQPGGTEAFF. The CDR3 coding sequence is TGTGCCAGCAGCGGGCTGCAACCCGGAGGGACTGAAGCTTTCTTT.

This clonotype came up a few times. A much bigger clone sits one base away, suggesting this may be a read error. The chain links TRBV24-1 to TRBJ2-1; TRBD2 matches at 12 bases. The CDR3 totals 17 residues. The V gene's germline CDR1 is KGHDR and CDR2 SFDVKD. The CDR3 sequence: CATCDPGLAGNYNEQFF. CDR3 coding DNA: TGTGCCACCTGTGACCCTGGACTAGCGGGGAACTACAATGAGCAGTTCTTC.

The V gene is TRBV7-6, the J gene TRBJ2-2; unclear D gene. Per the germline V gene, CDR1 is SGHVS and CDR2 is FNYEAQ. V lost 5 bases and J lost 2, with 9 bases in between. The CDR3 is made up of 14 amino acids. The CDR3 nucleotides are TGTGCCAGCAGCCTCGAGACTAACACCGGGGAGCTGTTTTTT. Protein product: CASSLETNTGELFF.

This clonotype was found many times. This sequence joins TRBV11-2 and TRBJ2-1; D gene uncertain. This CDR3 has 13 residues. From germline, CDR1 is SGHAT and CDR2 FQNNGV. The V gene lost 4 bases and the J gene lost 4 bases, with 8 bases spanning the gap. The CDR3 reads CASSSSNYNEQFF. The CDR3 coding sequence is TGTGCCAGCAGCTCAAGTAATTACAATGAGCAGTTCTTC.

At least ten counts were recorded for this clonotype. This chain joins TRBV5-1 and TRBJ1-2, with D perhaps TRBD1 (5 bases). CDR3 length: 15 amino acids. Trimming removed 0 bases at V and 6 bases at J, with 15 bases between. Germline CDR1 is SGHRS and CDR2 is YFSETQ. The CDR3 coding sequence is TGCGCCAGCAGCTTGGGGGACCCGAACGGGGATGGCTACACCTTC. Translation gives CASSLGDPNGDGYTF.

Only a few counts were recorded for this clonotype. The chain couples TRBV6-2 or TRBV6-3 to TRBJ2-7; TRBD1 or TRBD2 may be the D gene (5 bases each). The CDR3 spans 15 residues. V was trimmed by 2 bases and J by 3 bases, leaving 14 bases between them. Germline values: CDR1 MNHEY, CDR2 SVGEGT. For the CDR3, the DNA is TGTGCCAGCAGTTACCACCCGGGACGGAACTACGAGCAGTACTTC. Translated: CASSYHPGRNYEQYF.

This clonotype was recorded many times. The V call is TRBV7-2, the J call TRBJ1-5; perhaps TRBD1 as D (6 bases). In germline, CDR1 is SGHTA, CDR2 FQGNSA. The CDR3 contains 14 residues. V lost 5 bases and J lost 1, with 9 bases in between. CDR3 residues: CASSADSSNQPQHF. DNA for the CDR3: TGTGCCAGCAGCGCGGACAGCAGCAATCAGCCCCAGCATTTT.

Comments on this clonotype: The germline gene is not matched at one end of the junction; a read error may be the cause. This chain links TRBV5-1 with TRBJ1-2; the match to TRBD1 covers 7 bases. The CDR3 covers 14 residues. CDR1 and CDR2 from the germline V gene are SGHRS and YFSETQ. CDR3: CASSVRDSHYGYTF. CDR3 DNA: TGTGCCAGCAGCGTCCGGGACAGTCATTATGGCTACACCTTC. Combining the CDR3 with reference TRBV5-1 and TRBJ1-2 gives the whole variable domain KAGVTQTPRYLIKTRGQQVTLSCSPISGHRSVSWYQQTPGQGLQFLFEYFSETQRNKGNFPGRFSGRQFSNSRSEMNVSTLELGDSALYLCASSVRDSHYGYTFGSGTRLTVV.

The table lists this clonotype with many counts. The chain recombines TRBV3-1 with TRBJ2-5; 9 nucleotides align to TRBD2. Germline CDR1 LGHDT, CDR2 YNNKEL (reference sequence). The CDR3 is 14 residues long. V trimming: 2 bases; J trimming: 4 bases; junction bases outside the gene matches: 2. This chain's CDR3 is CASSQQTSGETQYF. Written as DNA, the CDR3 is TGTGCCAGCAGCCAACAGACTAGCGGAGAGACCCAGTACTTC.

This clonotype was found many times. This chain connects TRBV9 to TRBJ2-1, with 9 nucleotides matching TRBD2. The germline V gene encodes CDR1 SGDLS and CDR2 YYNGEE. V gave up 4 bases and J gave up 1 base; unmatched junction bases: 9. The CDR3 extends over 17 amino acids. Here the CDR3 reads CASSSIAGERSYNEQFF. The CDR3, as DNA: TGTGCCAGCAGCTCTATAGCGGGAGAGCGGTCCTACAATGAGCAGTTCTTC.

This clonotype was observed at least ten times. The chain is built from TRBV7-3 and TRBJ1-1; perhaps TRBD1 as D (6 bases). Trimming cost V 1 base and J 0 bases, with 9 bases left between them. CDR3 size: 15 residues. Germline CDR1 reads SGHTA; CDR2 reads FQGTGA. CDR3 nucleotides: TGTGCCAGCAGCTTAATGGGGGCGCTGAACACTGAAGCTTTCTTT. As protein: CASSLMGALNTEAFF.

This clonotype was counted only a few times. The rearrangement uses TRBV19 and TRBJ2-2; D is ambiguous. The CDR3 is made up of 15 amino acids. V gave up 6 bases and J gave up 1 base, with 12 bases separating them. Germline values: CDR1 LNHDA, CDR2 SQIVND (reference sequence). The CDR3 sequence is CASSVRARNTGELFF. The CDR3 DNA reads as TGTGCCAGTAGCGTCAGAGCGAGGAACACCGGGGAGCTGTTTTTT.

The V call is TRBV19, the J call TRBJ2-7; TRBD2 is a possible D gene (6 bases). The CDR3 is 14 amino acids. The germline CDR1 and CDR2 sequences are LNHDA and SQIVND (reference sequence). V dropped 10 bases and J dropped 3 bases, with 19 bases sitting between them. CDR3 in amino acids: CATKAGPPVYEQYF. DNA of the CDR3: TGTGCCACAAAGGCGGGACCGCCAGTCTACGAGCAGTACTTC.

This chain connects TRBV19 to TRBJ1-1, with 8 bases that match TRBD1. V shed 6 bases and J 4 bases; nucleotides not matched to a gene: 4. CDR3 length: 13 amino acids. Germline loops: CDR1 LNHDA, CDR2 SQIVND (reference sequence). CDR3 DNA sequence: TGTGCCAGTAGCTCGGACAGGGCCACTGAAGCTTTCTTT. It is translated as CASSSDRATEAFF.

This clonotype was counted many times. The CDR3 DNA reads TGTGCCAGCAGTTTAAGGGGACAGGTCAGCTCTGGGGCCAACGTCCTGACTTTC. Its translation: CASSLRGQVSSGANVLTF. The gene calls are TRBV27 and TRBJ2-6; 8 bases line up with TRBD1. From germline, CDR1 is MNHEY and CDR2 SMNVEV (reference sequence). Trimming cost V 2 bases and J 0 bases; bases outside gene matches: 6. This CDR3 contains 18 residues. Based on the CDR3 plus reference TRBV27 and TRBJ2-6, the full variable domain is EAQVTQNPRYLITVTGKKLTVTCSQNMNHEYMSWYRQDPGLGLRQIYYSMNVEVTDKGDVPEGYKVSRKEKRNFPLILESPSPNQTSLYFCASSLRGQVSSGANVLTFGAGSRLTVL.

This clonotype was found once. A single base separates this from a much larger clone, so it may be a read error. The chain couples TRBV7-9 to TRBJ2-5; a weak D match, TRBD2 (6 bases). Germline V gene data show CDR1 as SEHNR and CDR2 as FQNEAQ (reference sequence). The CDR3 covers 14 residues. The V end was cut by 0 bases, the J end by 9 bases, with 14 bases between. CDR3 bases: TGTGCCAGCAGCTTAGCGCTCGATGGGGAGGCCCAGTACTTC. Amino acids: CASSLALDGEAQYF.

Only a few counts were recorded for this clonotype. The chain links TRBV5-1 to TRBJ2-5; 9 positions match TRBD1. V dropped 4 bases and J dropped 13; count of bases not matched to a gene: 5. CDR1 SGHRS and CDR2 YFSETQ come from the germline V gene. CDR3 length: 11 amino acids. This CDR3 is CASSRTGERYF. The DNA of the CDR3 is TGCGCCAGCAGCAGGACAGGGGAACGGTACTTC. Full variable domain (missing parts from reference TRBV5-1 and TRBJ2-5): KAGVTQTPRYLIKTRGQQVTLSCSPISGHRSVSWYQQTPGQGLQFLFEYFSETQRNKGNFPGRFSGRQFSNSRSEMNVSTLELGDSALYLCASSRTGERYFGPGTRLLVL.

This clonotype was found a few times. The chain links TRBV20-1 to TRBJ2-3; 8 bases agree with TRBD1. CDR3 length: 11 amino acids. Trimming removed 6 bases from V and 5 bases from J; junction bases left unmatched: 1. Germline CDR1 DFQATT, CDR2 SNEGSKA (reference sequence). The CDR3: CSADRVDTQYF. CDR3 sequence (DNA): TGCAGTGCGGACAGGGTAGATACGCAGTATTTT.

Only a few counts were recorded for this clonotype. The chain has TRBV2 and TRBJ2-3; 9 bases are a match to TRBD2. The CDR3 is 15 residues long. Germline V lookup: CDR1 SNHLY, CDR2 FYNNEI. V gave up 5 bases and J gave up 0 bases; unmatched junction bases: 3. The CDR3: CASSSSGVSTDTQYF. In DNA form, the CDR3 reads TGTGCCAGCAGTTCTAGCGGGGTCAGCACAGATACGCAGTATTTT.

This clonotype appeared a few times. V and J are TRBV29-1 and TRBJ2-1; 9 bases are shared with TRBD2. Trimming removed 7 bases from V and 2 bases from J; junction bases left unmatched: 12. Germline CDR1 reads SQVTM; CDR2 reads ANQGSEA. The CDR3 runs to 16 residues. Here the CDR3 reads CSAVPLAGAAYNEQFF. In nucleotides, the CDR3 is TGCAGCGCAGTCCCTTTAGCGGGGGCGGCCTACAATGAGCAGTTCTTC.

This clonotype was seen only a few times. The chain has TRBV20-1 and TRBJ2-3, with TRBD2 identical over 14 bases. Germline loops: CDR1 DFQATT, CDR2 SNEGSKA (reference sequence). CDR3 size: 17 residues. Trimming at V came to 4 bases and at J to 0 bases, leaving 6 bases not matched to a gene. Here the CDR3 reads CSAIPGLAGASTDTQYF. The CDR3 DNA follows: TGCAGTGCTATCCCGGGACTAGCGGGGGCTAGCACAGATACGCAGTATTTT.

There are a few counts of this clonotype. V usage is TRBV5-6 and J usage is TRBJ2-5, with TRBD2 matching over 9 bases. CDR3 length equals 16 residues. Germline CDR1 is SGHDT and CDR2 is YYEEEE. Trimming at V came to 2 bases and at J to 2 bases, leaving 7 bases not matched to a gene. This CDR3 is CASSFSIAGEQETQYF. In DNA, the CDR3 is TGTGCCAGCAGCTTTTCAATAGCGGGGGAGCAAGAGACCCAGTACTTC.

The table lists this clonotype with many counts. The CDR3 here is CASSLSDSNQPQHF. In DNA form, the CDR3 reads TGTGCCAGCAGCCTCTCGGACAGCAATCAGCCCCAGCATTTT. V gene TRBV12-3 or TRBV12-4 combines with J gene TRBJ1-5; D not certain. V was trimmed by 6 bases and J by 1 base, leaving 10 bases between them. The CDR3 has 14 amino acids.

This clonotype was detected many times. The chain links TRBV9 to TRBJ2-3; 12 bases are shared with TRBD1. CDR1 and CDR2 (germline): SGDLS, YYNGEE. The trim removed 2 bases at V and 5 bases at J, leaving 3 bases unmatched. This CDR3 contains 15 residues. Written as DNA, the CDR3 is TGTGCCAGCAGCGTGGGACAGGGGGCGGGAGATACGCAGTATTTT. It yields the protein CASSVGQGAGDTQYF. Full variable domain (rest looked up from reference TRBV9 and TRBJ2-3): DSGVTQTPKHLITATGQRVTLRCSPRSGDLSVYWYQQSLDQGLQFLIQYYNGEERAKGNILERFSAQQFPDLHSELNLSSLELGDSALYFCASSVGQGAGDTQYFGPGTRLTVL.

There are many counts of this clonotype. The V gene is TRBV20-1, the J gene TRBJ2-5; D is uncertain. The germline V gene has CDR1 DFQATT and CDR2 SNEGSKA (reference sequence). V lost 2 bases, J lost 6 bases, and 7 bases lay in between. The CDR3 is made up of 11 amino acids. CDR3 sequence reads: CSARLPKTQYF. The CDR3 DNA is TGCAGTGCTAGACTTCCCAAGACCCAGTACTTC.

This clonotype was recorded many times. This chain connects TRBV6-1 to TRBJ2-7; a possible D gene is TRBD1 (6 bases). The CDR3 is 15 residues long. The V and J ends lost 2 bases and 0 bases respectively, with 11 bases between them. Germline values: CDR1 MNHNS, CDR2 SASEGT. CDR3 region: CASSETDRFSYEQYF. The CDR3 DNA follows: TGTGCCAGCAGTGAAACCGACAGGTTCTCCTACGAGCAGTACTTC.

This clonotype occurred many times. The DNA of the CDR3 is TGTGCCAGCAGTGAGACCCGTGACCCCACCTACGAGCAGTACTTC. This codes for CASSETRDPTYEQYF. This chain uses TRBV2 with TRBJ2-7; D gene unclear. CDR1 and CDR2 from the germline V gene are SNHLY and FYNNEI. The CDR3 runs to 15 residues. The ends were cut back, 3 bases at V and 2 bases at J, with 14 bases in the middle.